Sequencing of this T cell receptor (beta chain) was carried out in a study of T cells after yellow fever vaccination (dated by TCRdb to about 2019). The study in broad terms: The SMART-Seq v4 Ultra Low Input RNA kit was used to prepare libraries from fractions with low cell numbers. Bulk TCR alpha and beta repertoires were sequenced longitudinally to track T-cell clones before and after primary and booster YFV17D yellow fever vaccination. The cohort comprised two healthy male donors, one aged 18 to 30 and one aged 30 to 40 years. Bulk PBMC replicates and cell subsets were isolated from blood drawn at multiple timepoints before and after both primary and secondary immunization. General conclusions and limits of the study: Most clones expanded after primary vaccination (about 95% of CD4 and over 80% of CD8) were re-detected after the booster, suggesting that broad memory maintenance occurred. Because abundant contaminating clonotypes from the bulk population could be contained in FACS-sorted repertoires, computational filtering was required. A small fraction of clonotypes appeared in both the CD4 and CD8 compartments, likely as a result of convergent recombination. The secondary T-cell response was found to be weaker but faster than the primary response, with a peak reached on day 5 rather than on day 15. Because the study included only two donors, the extent to which the findings can be generalized is limited.

CDR1 and CDR2 are drawn from the germline V gene: SGHTA, FQGNSA. Reading from cysteine to phenylalanine, the CDR3 counts 18 amino acids. The sequence is cut down to CDR3 DNA, 54 bases in frame from base 1. Trimming removed 0 bases from V and 11 bases from J; the gene matches leave 12 bases unexplained. The sample's treatment or condition label is to be understood as: live attenuated yellow fever vaccine strain. At every blood-draw timepoint, two biological replicates of bulk PBMCs were collected. A standard Ficoll-Paque protocol was used to isolate PBMCs from peripheral blood. RNA was extracted with TriZol from bulk PBMCs, CD4 and CD8 fractions, and dextramer-positive and dextramer-negative fractions. Sequencing was performed on an Illumina NovaSeq 6000. TCR cDNA was made using 5'RACE template switching, a step that added a universal primer site and unique molecular identifiers. Priming for cDNA synthesis came from both the TCR alpha and TCR beta constant segments. Libraries were amplified in two PCR steps, with sample barcodes and sequencing adapters added in the second step. Sequencing of libraries was performed on Illumina HiSeq 2500 (2x100 bp) or NovaSeq (2x150 bp). In the paper's pipeline: Reads were demultiplexed and collapsed into UMI consensus sequences with MIGEC, and V(D)J alignment was performed with MiXCR. Clonotypes responding to the vaccine were identified with edgeR on replicate PBMC samples, with the criteria of FDR below 0.01 and a log2 fold change above 5 up to day 15. Each bulk clonotype was labeled CD4 or CD8 based on which sequenced repertoire, CD4 or CD8, contained the clonotype at higher abundance. TCRdb took the public reads, trimmed them with fastp at Q25, ran MiXCR for clone calling and kept in-frame beta chains. Every entry covers one CDR3 protein and lists the most common genes and DNA from its rows. TCRdb, not the authors, supplied the V and J calls. The sample table holds 250,000 to 350,000 distinct CDR3 sequences, of which 3.5% to 5% were seen once. The ten largest clones capture just under 20% of the sample.

This clonotype was detected a few times. Which antigen it targets is not known. There are no base qualities to consult, and no much larger clone falls within one base. The receptor was derived from a man younger than 30 who received the YFV17D yellow fever vaccine. Sequences were derived from PBMCs, sampled 15 days after the yellow fever booster vaccination. The rearrangement combines TRBV7-2 with TRBJ2-1; 14 middle bases align to TRBD2. The DNA is TGTGCCAGCAGCTTAGCACCAGGACTAGCGGGGGGCTCAGTTAAGCAGTTCTTC. This gives the protein CASSLAPGLAGGSVKQFF.